Presented here are 2 T cell receptor beta chains from one specimen sequenced in a study of T cells after yellow fever vaccination. Via MiXCR, TCRdb re-called the 5' RACE reads, giving one row per CDR3 protein. Among 620,000 or so distinct CDR3 sequences listed, about 12% were seen once. The source material was PBMCs, sampled on the day of the yellow fever booster vaccination. The receptor source for this set is a man aged 30-40 years who received the YFV17D yellow fever vaccine.

This clonotype came up a few times. The rearrangement links TRBV6-1 to TRBJ1-1; no firm D call. V was trimmed by 0 bases and J by 1 base, leaving 6 bases between them. In germline, CDR1 is MNHNS, CDR2 SASEGT. The CDR3 spans 14 residues. CDR3 DNA sequence: TGTGCCAGCAGTGAAGCTAACCGGAACACTGAAGCTTTCTTT. Translated: CASSEANRNTEAFF.

The V and J genes are TRBV7-2 and TRBJ2-6; D gene uncertain. Germline V gives CDR1 SGHTA, CDR2 FQGNSA. Trimming stripped 1 base from V and 4 bases from J, with 11 bases between. The CDR3 is made up of 16 amino acids. CDR3: CASSLVRVDGANVLTF. Here the CDR3 DNA reads TGTGCCAGCAGCTTAGTTAGGGTAGACGGGGCCAACGTCCTGACTTTC.